This T cell receptor beta chain was recovered during a study of vaccination effects on CD4 cells after COVID-19. Overall study context: After expansion with viral peptide pools in the ViraFEST assay, antigen-specific CD4+ T cells were sequenced. Post-vaccine draws lagged the second dose by a median of 72 days.

About this clone: What it binds is unknown.

CDR1 is SGHTA, CDR2 FQGTGA, per germline. CDR3 length equals 16 residues. Unmatched junction bases numbered 7, after V lost 1 base and J lost 6 bases. Only in-frame clones appear in the TCRdb table, and some are missing; sequencing was by immunoSEQ multiplex PCR. The sample comprises more than 60,000 clones, about 67% of which are singletons, and around 2.4% rests with the top ten. Findings and caveats of the study: The study found that only 1 of 255 vaccine-induced clones from healthy vaccinees cross-reacted with common cold coronaviruses.

Subsequent to approximately 9 days of culture, CD4+ T cells were isolated. Vaccination of participants consisted of two doses of either the BNT162b2 or mRNA-1273 vaccine. Days 3 and 7 were when half the medium was replaced with IL-2 medium. The source material was CD4+ T cells from PBMCs cultured without peptide, sampled after COVID-19 vaccination. The rearrangement uses TRBV7-3 and TRBJ2-3, with 10 bases aligning to TRBD2. This sequence was found in a human donor who received a COVID-19 vaccine. CDR3: CASSLNLAGAGDTQYF. The CDR3 DNA reads as TGTGCCAGCAGCTTAAACCTAGCGGGGGCCGGGGATACGCAGTATTTT.